This T cell receptor beta chain was retrieved from a study of blood T cells in healthy people across ages. Study conclusions and caveats: Possibly confounding the expanded clonotype changes was the fact that donor CMV status was unknown. A strong correlation was found between TCR beta diversity and the percentage of naive T cells.

This CDR3 region has 11 residues. V was trimmed by 5 bases and J by 9 bases, leaving 11 bases between them. CDR1 is SQVTM and CDR2 is ANQGSEA in the germline V gene. In regard to this clonotype: The antigen is unknown.

Through a sample-barcoded 5' primer and a J-beta primer mix, a second PCR was run for roughly 7 to 11 cycles. With 12 random nucleotides, a template-switch adaptor tagged each individual cDNA molecule. Every sample gave at least 3 million paired-end reads containing CDR3. TCRdb used MiXCR to reprocess the 5' RACE reads, holding one entry per CDR3 protein. The sample has 380,000 or so distinct CDR3 sequences, 45% to 65% seen once. Sequenced input: blood. The chain has TRBV29-1 and TRBJ2-1; D might be TRBD2 (5 bases). This receptor was identified in a man between 60 and 75 years old in good health. CDR3 nucleotides: TGCAGCGTTCGTCCGCTAGCTGAGCAGTTCTTC. Amino acid sequence: CSVRPLAEQFF.